This TCR beta chain was observed in a study of T cell responses to AZD1222 COVID-19 vaccine. This clone was recorded only once. Generated by immunoSEQ multiplex PCR, the TCRdb table keeps only in-frame clones and is missing some. The table lists roughly 100,000 clones, approximately 84% of them singletons. The clonotype was recovered from an adult who received the AZD1222 COVID-19 vaccine. Source: peripheral blood, taken 28 days after the second AZD1222 dose.

The CDR3 DNA reads TGTGCCAGCAGTCCGACGGGCTATGGCTACACCTTC. This codes for CASSPTGYGYTF. The J gene is TRBJ1-2, the V gene TRBV28; D remains ambiguous. The CDR3 sequence is 12 residues long. The germline gives CDR1 MDHEN, CDR2 SYDVKM. Trimming took off 5 bases at V and 4 bases at J, with 8 bases between the two ends.